Listed below are T cell receptor beta chains from one sample, sequenced in a study of T cells in Graves' hyperthyroidism and ophthalmopathy. TCRdb recomputed calls from the multiplex PCR reads with MiXCR, one row per CDR3 protein. The sample has hundreds of thousands of distinct CDR3 sequences, over 10% seen once. Material for sequencing was blood. Receptors originate from a woman aged 18-30 years with Graves' hyperthyroidism. Both conserved end residues are part of each CDR3. Each record gives: D gene, J gene, V gene, clone size, CDR3 protein, CDR3 DNA. D genes are given only for firm matches. Clone size is given for some rows only: seen once, a few or many times, or a class if the clone is expanded.

d_gene: -
j_gene: TRBJ1-2
v_gene: TRBV11-2
abundance: many
CDR3aa: CASSLEGLMPYGYTF
CDR3nt: TGTGCCAGCAGCTTAGAAGGGTTGATGCCTTATGGCTACACCTTC

d_gene: -
j_gene: TRBJ1-1
v_gene: TRBV6-1
abundance: many
CDR3aa: CASRLTRGNTEAFF
CDR3nt: TGTGCCAGCAGACTCACCCGGGGGAACACTGAAGCTTTCTTT

d_gene: TRBD2
j_gene: TRBJ2-7
v_gene: TRBV19
abundance: -
CDR3aa: CASKDSGSYEQYF
CDR3nt: TGTGCCAGTAAGGATAGCGGGAGCTACGAGCAGTACTTC

d_gene: TRBD1
j_gene: TRBJ2-7
v_gene: TRBV2
abundance: -
CDR3aa: CASSGDRGIYEQYF
CDR3nt: TGTGCCAGCAGTGGGGACAGGGGGATATACGAGCAGTACTTC

d_gene: TRBD1
j_gene: TRBJ1-1
v_gene: TRBV20-1
abundance: many
CDR3aa: CSAKILAGGEAFF
CDR3nt: TGCAGTGCTAAAATTCTAGCAGGGGGCGAAGCTTTCTTT

d_gene: -
j_gene: TRBJ1-1
v_gene: TRBV24-1
abundance: -
CDR3aa: CATSERTGGAFF
CDR3nt: TGTGCCACCAGTGAGCGGACCGGGGGGGCTTTCTTT

d_gene: TRBD1
j_gene: TRBJ1-5
v_gene: TRBV7-8
abundance: many
CDR3aa: CASSLAGQGFSEKNQPQHF
CDR3nt: TGTGCCAGCAGCTTAGCGGGACAGGGATTCTCAGAGAAAAATCAGCCCCAGCATTTT

d_gene: -
j_gene: TRBJ2-7
v_gene: TRBV7-9
abundance: many
CDR3aa: CASSLSGDSYEQYF
CDR3nt: TGTGCCAGCAGCCTATCAGGGGATTCTTACGAGCAGTACTTC

d_gene: -
j_gene: TRBJ2-5
v_gene: TRBV28
abundance: few
CDR3aa: CASSLPGQPGEYF
CDR3nt: TGTGCCAGCAGTTTACCAGGACAACCCGGGGAGTACTTC

d_gene: -
j_gene: TRBJ2-5
v_gene: TRBV28
abundance: many
CDR3aa: CASRRGRAETQYF
CDR3nt: TGTGCCAGCAGGCGGGGAAGGGCTGAGACCCAGTACTTC

d_gene: -
j_gene: TRBJ1-1
v_gene: TRBV5-5
abundance: few
CDR3aa: CASSLVGIEAFF
CDR3nt: TGTGCCAGCAGCTTGGTTGGGATTGAAGCTTTCTTT

d_gene: -
j_gene: TRBJ1-1
v_gene: TRBV6-1
abundance: many
CDR3aa: CASSEHEGFTEAFF
CDR3nt: TGTGCCAGCAGTGAGCACGAGGGGTTTACTGAAGCTTTCTTT

d_gene: TRBD2
j_gene: TRBJ2-7
v_gene: TRBV28
abundance: -
CDR3aa: CASGAGGRYEQYF
CDR3nt: TGTGCCAGCGGAGCGGGAGGTCGCTACGAGCAGTACTTC

d_gene: -
j_gene: TRBJ2-5
v_gene: TRBV5-5
abundance: -
CDR3aa: CASSFAEFQETQYF
CDR3nt: TGTGCCAGCAGCTTTGCGGAGTTCCAAGAGACCCAGTACTTC

d_gene: -
j_gene: TRBJ2-7
v_gene: TRBV20-1
abundance: many
CDR3aa: CSARETGSPSYEQYF
CDR3nt: TGCAGTGCTAGAGAGACAGGTTCCCCCTCCTACGAGCAGTACTTC

d_gene: -
j_gene: TRBJ1-5
v_gene: TRBV7-2
abundance: -
CDR3aa: CASSLVDMVGNQPQHF
CDR3nt: TGTGCCAGCAGCTTGGTAGACATGGTGGGCAATCAGCCCCAGCATTTT

d_gene: TRBD2
j_gene: TRBJ2-1
v_gene: TRBV5-6
abundance: -
CDR3aa: CASSVPGTSGSYNEQFF
CDR3nt: TGTGCCAGCAGCGTTCCCGGGACTAGCGGCTCCTACAATGAGCAGTTCTTC

d_gene: -
j_gene: TRBJ2-1
v_gene: TRBV20-1
abundance: many
CDR3aa: CSARTWSLSYNEQFF
CDR3nt: TGCAGTGCGCGGACCTGGTCCCTATCCTACAATGAGCAGTTCTTC

d_gene: -
j_gene: TRBJ2-3
v_gene: TRBV9
abundance: many
CDR3aa: CASSVASSTDTQYF
CDR3nt: TGTGCCAGCAGCGTAGCATCTAGCACAGATACGCAGTATTTT

d_gene: TRBD2
j_gene: TRBJ2-3
v_gene: TRBV7-8
abundance: many
CDR3aa: CASSPGLAGGRLTDTQYF
CDR3nt: TGTGCCAGCAGCCCTGGACTAGCGGGAGGCCGCCTCACAGATACGCAGTATTTT

d_gene: -
j_gene: TRBJ2-1
v_gene: TRBV30
abundance: -
CDR3aa: CAWSVGNEQFF
CDR3nt: TGTGCCTGGAGTGTCGGGAATGAGCAGTTCTTC

d_gene: -
j_gene: TRBJ2-3
v_gene: TRBV19
abundance: few
CDR3aa: CASSTPGQSDTQYF
CDR3nt: TGTGCCAGTAGTACACCGGGACAATCAGATACGCAGTATTTT

d_gene: -
j_gene: TRBJ2-1
v_gene: TRBV10-3
abundance: many
CDR3aa: CAISESKTVYNEQFF
CDR3nt: TGTGCCATCAGTGAGTCGAAAACGGTTTACAATGAGCAGTTCTTC

d_gene: TRBD2
j_gene: TRBJ2-3
v_gene: TRBV20-1
abundance: -
CDR3aa: CSARDPVAGGGGTQYF
CDR3nt: TGCAGTGCTAGAGATCCGGTAGCGGGAGGAGGAGGGACGCAGTATTTT

d_gene: -
j_gene: TRBJ2-2
v_gene: TRBV7-9
abundance: many
CDR3aa: CASSTDRTGELFF
CDR3nt: TGTGCCAGCAGCACCGATCGCACCGGGGAGCTGTTTTTT

d_gene: TRBD1
j_gene: TRBJ1-6
v_gene: TRBV12-3/TRBV12-4
abundance: many
CDR3aa: CASSLEGTGNSPLHF
CDR3nt: TGTGCCAGCAGTTTAGAAGGGACAGGGAATTCACCCCTCCACTTT

d_gene: -
j_gene: TRBJ1-4
v_gene: TRBV5-1
abundance: few
CDR3aa: CASSLFTDDEKLFF
CDR3nt: TGCGCCAGCAGCTTGTTTACCGACGATGAAAAACTGTTTTTT

d_gene: -
j_gene: TRBJ2-2
v_gene: TRBV28
abundance: many
CDR3aa: CASLTHGGPNTGELFF
CDR3nt: TGTGCCAGCCTCACGCATGGGGGGCCTAACACCGGGGAGCTGTTTTTT

d_gene: -
j_gene: TRBJ1-1
v_gene: TRBV5-1
abundance: many
CDR3aa: CASQGGQQPEAFF
CDR3nt: TGCGCCAGCCAGGGCGGACAGCAGCCTGAAGCTTTCTTT

d_gene: -
j_gene: TRBJ2-2
v_gene: TRBV9
abundance: few
CDR3aa: CASSLQGGQGTGELFF
CDR3nt: TGTGCCAGCAGCCTCCAGGGAGGCCAAGGCACCGGGGAGCTGTTTTTT

d_gene: -
j_gene: TRBJ2-7
v_gene: TRBV6-1
abundance: many
CDR3aa: CASREVDRAYEQYF
CDR3nt: TGTGCCAGCAGAGAAGTGGACAGAGCCTACGAGCAGTACTTC

d_gene: -
j_gene: TRBJ2-5
v_gene: TRBV20-1
abundance: many
CDR3aa: CSALSPTGARETQYF
CDR3nt: TGCAGTGCTCTTAGCCCAACGGGGGCAAGAGAGACCCAGTACTTC

d_gene: -
j_gene: TRBJ1-1
v_gene: TRBV28
abundance: many
CDR3aa: CASRPLGRQGNTEAFF
CDR3nt: TGTGCCAGCAGGCCTCTGGGACGACAAGGAAACACTGAAGCTTTCTTT

d_gene: -
j_gene: TRBJ1-2
v_gene: TRBV7-9
abundance: many
CDR3aa: CASSYWRNRDDYGYTF
CDR3nt: TGTGCCAGCAGTTACTGGAGGAACAGGGATGACTATGGCTACACCTTC

d_gene: -
j_gene: TRBJ2-7
v_gene: TRBV27
abundance: -
CDR3aa: CASIRGNKQYF
CDR3nt: TGTGCCAGCATCCGGGGAAACAAGCAGTACTTC

d_gene: TRBD1
j_gene: TRBJ2-2
v_gene: TRBV5-1
abundance: many
CDR3aa: CASTSNRGPGPGELFF
CDR3nt: TGCGCCAGCACCTCGAATAGGGGGCCTGGCCCCGGGGAGCTGTTTTTT

d_gene: -
j_gene: TRBJ1-1
v_gene: TRBV7-9
abundance: many
CDR3aa: CASSLITGNTEAFF
CDR3nt: TGTGCCAGCAGCTTAATTACCGGGAACACTGAAGCTTTCTTT

d_gene: -
j_gene: TRBJ2-1
v_gene: TRBV28
abundance: many
CDR3aa: CASRGGGPNNEQFF
CDR3nt: TGTGCCAGCAGGGGAGGGGGCCCAAACAATGAGCAGTTCTTC

d_gene: -
j_gene: TRBJ1-2
v_gene: TRBV28
abundance: -
CDR3aa: CASTPGQMVYGYTF
CDR3nt: TGTGCCAGCACCCCGGGGCAGATGGTTTATGGCTACACCTTC

d_gene: -
j_gene: TRBJ1-3
v_gene: TRBV6-1
abundance: -
CDR3aa: CASSEGLFGNTIYF
CDR3nt: TGTGCCAGCTCCGAGGGGCTTTTTGGAAACACCATATATTTT

d_gene: -
j_gene: TRBJ1-1
v_gene: TRBV19
abundance: -
CDR3aa: CASSSSLSEAFF
CDR3nt: TGTGCCAGTAGCTCGAGTCTGAGTGAAGCTTTCTTT

d_gene: TRBD2
j_gene: TRBJ2-3
v_gene: TRBV4-1
abundance: -
CDR3aa: CASSQEASGRTDTQYF
CDR3nt: TGCGCCAGCAGCCAAGAAGCTAGCGGACGCACAGATACGCAGTATTTT

d_gene: -
j_gene: TRBJ2-7
v_gene: TRBV29-1
abundance: few
CDR3aa: CSARASRLGEQYF
CDR3nt: TGCAGCGCCCGGGCTAGCAGACTAGGCGAGCAGTACTTC

d_gene: -
j_gene: TRBJ2-3
v_gene: TRBV28
abundance: many
CDR3aa: CASSLFHLQQDSSTDTQYF
CDR3nt: TGTGCCAGCAGTTTATTCCATTTGCAGCAGGACAGCAGCACAGATACGCAGTATTTT

d_gene: -
j_gene: TRBJ1-2
v_gene: TRBV28
abundance: many
CDR3aa: CASSFGREDGYTF
CDR3nt: TGTGCCAGCAGTTTCGGCAGGGAGGATGGCTACACCTTC

d_gene: TRBD1
j_gene: TRBJ2-1
v_gene: TRBV12-3/TRBV12-4
abundance: many
CDR3aa: CASRPRDRENEQFF
CDR3nt: TGTGCCAGCAGGCCCCGGGACAGGGAGAATGAGCAGTTCTTC

d_gene: TRBD2
j_gene: TRBJ2-1
v_gene: TRBV19
abundance: few
CDR3aa: CASSPPGGVAGGNEQFF
CDR3nt: TGTGCCAGTAGTCCCCCCGGCGGGGTAGCGGGAGGAAATGAGCAGTTCTTC